This TCR beta chain was documented in a study of blood T cell repertoires in COVID-19. About the study: COVID-19 samples from acute and convalescent phases originated in the United States, Italy and Spain. T cells, B-cell-depleted T cells, or PBMCs provided the cDNA or gDNA that served as material.

Methods used by the authors: Amplification of reference gene primers was used by the study to estimate nucleated cell counts. Using immunoSEQ multiplex PCR, the repertoire was profiled, and TCRdb retains in-frame clones only, with some absent. That table is the source of V, J and clone size, and D and trimming were worked out from the DNA. The table records around 100,000 clones, roughly nine tenths of them present only once. This CDR3 region has 13 residues. The V gene end was trimmed by 5 bases and the J gene end by 7 bases; junction bases not matched to a gene: 5. The V and J genes are TRBV12-3 or TRBV12-4 and TRBJ1-2, with TRBD1 matching 9 bases. Sequenced material: peripheral blood. This sequence was found in a human donor in a cohort sampled during active COVID-19. In DNA form, the CDR3 reads TGTGCCAGCAGTCGTACAGGGGGCTTTGGCTACACCTTC. It is translated as CASSRTGGFGYTF.